This TCR beta chain was obtained from a study of Graves' ophthalmopathy and Graves' hyperthyroidism. Points from the study as a whole: Also, most clonotypes expanded in the thyroid above 0.001 frequency appeared in blood.

The authors amplified TCR beta CDR3 regions from RNA transcripts. HTBI primers were employed in first-round RT-PCR, then a second-round multiplex PCR followed. TCRdb re-derived calls from the multiplex PCR reads in MiXCR, one entry per CDR3 protein. The data show some 380,000 distinct CDR3 sequences, just over 15% seen once. The CDR3 has 14 residues. Germline-derived CDR1 and CDR2 are SGHTA and FQGNSA. V gave up 5 bases and J gave up 8 bases, with 18 bases separating them. This clonotype was detected ten times or more. What it binds is unknown. This receptor was taken from a woman aged 18-29 years with stable Graves' hyperthyroidism. The sequenced sample was peripheral blood. The rearrangement links TRBV7-2 to TRBJ1-1, with D possibly matching TRBD1 (6 bases). The CDR3 is CASSPGGGQGEAFF. The CDR3 DNA sequence: TGTGCCAGCAGCCCGGGCGGGGGCCAGGGGGAAGCTTTCTTT.